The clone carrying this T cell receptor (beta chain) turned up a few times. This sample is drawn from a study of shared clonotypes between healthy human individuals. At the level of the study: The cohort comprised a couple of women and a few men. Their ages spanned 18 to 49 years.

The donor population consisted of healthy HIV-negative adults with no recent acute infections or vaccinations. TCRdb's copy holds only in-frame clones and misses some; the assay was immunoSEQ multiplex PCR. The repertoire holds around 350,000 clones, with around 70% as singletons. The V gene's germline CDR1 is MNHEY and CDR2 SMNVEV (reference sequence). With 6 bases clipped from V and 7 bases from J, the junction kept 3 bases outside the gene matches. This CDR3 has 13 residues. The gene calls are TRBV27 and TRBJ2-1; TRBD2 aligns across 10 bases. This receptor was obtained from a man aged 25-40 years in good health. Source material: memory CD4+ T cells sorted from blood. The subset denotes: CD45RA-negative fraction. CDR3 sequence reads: CASSPSGRNEQFF. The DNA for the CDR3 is TGTGCCAGCAGCCCTAGCGGGAGAAATGAGCAGTTCTTC.